This TCR beta chain originates from a study of blood T cell repertoires in COVID-19. Methods used by the authors: Estimated nucleated cell counts came from reference gene primer amplification. Here immunoSEQ multiplex PCR was the method, and the copy in TCRdb shows in-frame clones only, minus some. V, J and clone size are those of that table, while D and trimming were read from the DNA. This sample has 120,000 to 150,000 clones; 75% to 85% occur once, and the top ten carry under 15%. The CDR3 is made up of 15 amino acids. Germline CDR1 reads MDHEN; CDR2 reads SYDVKM. V was clipped by 7 bases and J by 9 bases, with 19 bases between them.

The sequencing input was peripheral blood. V gene TRBV28 combines with J gene TRBJ1-6; a possible D gene is TRBD1 (5 bases). The TCR was taken from a man aged 60 to 75 with active or convalescent COVID-19. The CDR3 protein is CASKFRARASSPLHF. CDR3 in DNA: TGTGCCAGCAAGTTTAGGGCCAGGGCAAGTTCACCCCTCCACTTT. Full variable domain (missing parts from reference TRBV28 and TRBJ1-6): DVKVTQSSRYLVKRTGEKVFLECVQDMDHENMFWYRQDPGLGLRLIYFSYDVKMKEKGDIPEGYSVSREKKERFSLILESASTNQTSMYLCASKFRARASSPLHFGNGTRLTVT.